This T cell receptor (beta chain) comes out of a study of OX40 agonist ivuxolimab in advanced cancers. Study context: Six ivuxolimab dose levels, 0.01 to 10 mg/kg, were given intravenously every 2 weeks.

TCRdb's copy holds only in-frame clones and misses some; the assay was immunoSEQ multiplex PCR. The sample records around 76,000 clones, about 89% being singletons. Note on this clone: The antigen remains unidentified.

J lost 7 bases, V lost 7 bases, and 5 bases had no gene match. This CDR3 is 13 amino acids long. Per the germline V gene, CDR1 is MDHEN and CDR2 is SYDVKM. Study observations and caveats: CD4+ and CD8+ T cells in blood underwent clonal expansion by week 6 at 0.1 to 3.0 mg/kg.

The TCR comes from an adult with an advanced solid tumor such as melanoma, head and neck, liver or kidney cancer. The rearrangement uses TRBV28 and TRBJ2-1; 9 bases align to TRBD2. The sample was CD4+ or CD8+ T cells sorted from blood, taken in a trial of the OX40 agonist ivuxolimab. This CDR3 is CASTAREGNEQFF. CDR3 nucleotide sequence: TGTGCCAGCACGGCGCGGGAGGGAAATGAGCAGTTCTTC.